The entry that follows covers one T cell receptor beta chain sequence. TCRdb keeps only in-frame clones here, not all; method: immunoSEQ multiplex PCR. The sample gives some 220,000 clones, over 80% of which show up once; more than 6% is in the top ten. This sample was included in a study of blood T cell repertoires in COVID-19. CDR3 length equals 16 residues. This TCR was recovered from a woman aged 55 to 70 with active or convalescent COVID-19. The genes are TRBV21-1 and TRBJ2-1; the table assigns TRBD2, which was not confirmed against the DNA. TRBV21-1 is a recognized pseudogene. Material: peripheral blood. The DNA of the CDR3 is TGTGCCAGCAGTTTTGGTAGTTCTTCTTCCTACAATGAGCAGTTCTTC. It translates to CASSFGSSSSYNEQFF.